This T cell receptor beta chain was obtained from a study of T cells in Graves' hyperthyroidism and ophthalmopathy. Ten or more counts support this clonotype. Amplified TCR beta CDR3 regions derived from RNA transcripts. TCR CDR3 underwent first-round RT-PCR with the HTBI primer set. A single record per CDR3 protein comes from TCRdb applying MiXCR to the multiplex PCR reads. This table holds over 500,000 distinct CDR3 sequences, 15% to 20% found once. CDR1 and CDR2 (germline): SGHTA, FQGNSA. Trimming shortened V by 6 bases and J by 7 bases, and 9 bases separated the two germline ends. CDR3 size: 11 residues.

Sequenced input: blood. The receptor comes from a woman in her 30s with Graves' ophthalmopathy. This chain connects TRBV7-2 to TRBJ2-5; D uncertain. The CDR3 DNA sequence: TGTGCCAGCAGAAGATTGGTGACCCAGTACTTC. It yields the protein CASRRLVTQYF.